Below, 31 T cell receptor beta chains from the same sample are listed, as sequenced in a study of blood T cell repertoires in COVID-19. Measured with immunoSEQ multiplex PCR; TCRdb has only the in-frame clones, and not every one. This table has about 170,000 clones, about 86% appearing once. Input material: peripheral blood. These TCRs come from a woman older than 75 in a cohort sampled during active or convalescent COVID-19.

The chain employs TRBV28 and TRBJ1-1; 9 bases are shared with TRBD1. Germline CDR1 MDHEN, CDR2 SYDVKM. The trim removed 6 bases at V and 9 bases at J, leaving 14 bases unmatched. This CDR3 has 15 residues. The DNA of the CDR3 is TGTGCCAGCAGCTCTCATCCCGGGACAGGGATGAAAGCTTTCTTT. It yields the protein CASSSHPGTGMKAFF.

A few counts support this clone. This chain links TRBV18 with TRBJ1-1, with D possibly TRBD1 on 5 matching bases. The ends were cut back, 0 bases at V and 4 bases at J, with 15 bases in the middle. CDR3 size: 16 residues. Looked up from germline, CDR1 is KGHSH and CDR2 is LQKENI. CDR3 DNA sequence: TGTGCCAGCTCACCACCGGGCAGGGCAAGGTCCACTGAAGCTTTCTTT. Residues: CASSPPGRARSTEAFF.

This CDR3 reads CASSAYPQGAGYGYTF. CDR3 sequence (DNA): TGTGCCAGCAGCGCCTATCCACAGGGGGCAGGCTATGGCTACACCTTC. This chain joins TRBV7-9 and TRBJ1-2; 9 bases align to TRBD1. Germline V CDR1 and CDR2: SEHNR, FQNEAQ (reference sequence). This CDR3 region has 16 residues. V was pared by 5 bases and J by 4 bases, with 11 bases of the junction left unmatched.

The CDR3 loop reads CATSDPGRQIDTQYF. The CDR3 nucleotides read TGTGCCACCAGTGATCCGGGTAGACAGATAGATACGCAGTATTTT. The V gene is TRBV24-1, the J gene TRBJ2-3, with D perhaps matching TRBD1 (5 bases). In germline, CDR1 is KGHDR, CDR2 SFDVKD. This CDR3 has 15 residues. With 3 bases removed from V and 5 bases from J, the gap between germline ends came to 14 bases.

The gene calls are TRBV19 and TRBJ1-4; TRBD1 aligns across 9 bases. Germline CDR1 and CDR2: LNHDA and SQIVND (reference sequence). J was trimmed by 7 bases and V by 1 base; bases with no gene match: 4. The CDR3 extends over 15 amino acids. CDR3 protein: CASSIVGQGSEKLFF. Written as DNA, the CDR3 is TGTGCCAGTAGTATAGTGGGACAGGGATCTGAAAAACTGTTTTTT.

The V and J genes are TRBV7-8 and TRBJ2-7, with TRBD1 matching 10 bases. Germline V gene sequence: CDR1 SGHVS, CDR2 FQNEAQ. J lost 3 bases, V lost 1 base, and 3 bases had no gene match. The CDR3 consists of 15 residues. The CDR3 region is CASSLGQGAFYEQYV. The CDR3 DNA sequence: TGTGCCAGCAGCTTAGGACAGGGGGCTTTCTACGAGCAGTACGTC.

CDR3 region: CASSQEIIGNTIYF. For the CDR3, the DNA is TGTGCCAGCAGCCAAGAGATTATAGGAAACACCATATATTTT. The V and J genes are TRBV6-6 and TRBJ1-3; D ambiguous. This CDR3 has 14 residues. CDR1 MNHNY and CDR2 SVGAGI come from the germline V gene (reference sequence). The germline V and J ends were trimmed by 6 bases and 4 bases, with 13 bases remaining between them.

The chain carries TRBV7-2 and TRBJ1-6; the D gene is possibly TRBD1 (6 bases). Looked up from germline, CDR1 is SGHTA and CDR2 is FQGNSA. The CDR3 runs to 15 residues. With 1 base removed from V and 6 bases from J, the gap between germline ends came to 10 bases. DNA for the CDR3: TGTGCCAGCAGCTTAGATTCAGGGGTTAATTCACCCCTCCACTTT. Its protein product is CASSLDSGVNSPLHF.

V is TRBV7-6 and J is TRBJ2-3, with a weak D call TRBD1 (5 bases). Germline loops: CDR1 SGHVS, CDR2 FNYEAQ. This CDR3 spans 19 amino acids. V was trimmed by 2 bases and J by 0 bases, leaving 21 bases between them. DNA of the CDR3: TGTGCCAGCAGCTTAAGGGGAACCAACGCGGTTTCTAGCACAGATACGCAGTATTTT. Its protein product is CASSLRGTNAVSSTDTQYF. Full variable domain (missing parts from reference TRBV7-6 and TRBJ2-3): GAGVSQSPRYKVTKRGQDVALRCDPISGHVSLYWYRQALGQGPEFLTYFNYEAQQDKSGLPNDRFSAERPEGSISTLTIQRTEQRDSAMYRCASSLRGTNAVSSTDTQYFGPGTRLTVL.

The CDR3 loop reads CASSLAGQGGTGELFF. CDR3 DNA: TGTGCCAGCAGTTTAGCCGGACAGGGAGGAACCGGGGAGCTGTTTTTT. The chain links TRBV28 to TRBJ2-2, with 8 bases aligning to TRBD1. The CDR3 consists of 16 residues. With V trimmed by 2 bases and J by 5 bases, 7 bases remained unmatched. Per germline, CDR1 MDHEN and CDR2 SYDVKM.

The CDR3 loop is CASSIFSTGVGSYNEQFF. The CDR3 DNA follows: TGTGCCAGCAGCATATTTTCAACAGGGGTAGGCTCCTACAATGAGCAGTTCTTC. V gene TRBV7-2 combines with J gene TRBJ2-1, with 7 nucleotides matching TRBD1. The CDR3 length is 18 residues. The junction had 13 bases not matched to a gene; V was cut back by 5 bases and J by 0 bases. Germline CDR1 and CDR2: SGHTA and FQGNSA.

This chain joins TRBV7-2 and TRBJ2-1; 8 bases match TRBD2. The CDR3 covers 14 residues. The germline gives CDR1 SGHTA, CDR2 FQGNSA. Trimming at V came to 3 bases and at J to 3 bases, leaving 1 base not matched to a gene. CDR3 DNA sequence: TGTGCCAGCAGCTTCGCGGGGGGCTACAATGAGCAGTTCTTC. Translated, it gives CASSFAGGYNEQFF. The full variable domain, with the rest looked up from reference TRBV7-2 and TRBJ2-1, is GAGVSQSPSNKVTEKGKDVELRCDPISGHTALYWYRQSLGQGLEFLIYFQGNSAPDKSGLPSDRFSAERTGGSVSTLTIQRTQQEDSAVYLCASSFAGGYNEQFFGPGTRLTVL.

The rearrangement joins TRBV18 to TRBJ1-1; 9 positions match TRBD1. The CDR3 runs to 16 residues. V dropped 2 bases and J dropped 0; count of bases not matched to a gene: 4. Germline-derived CDR1 and CDR2 are KGHSH and LQKENI. The CDR3 DNA sequence: TGTGCCAGCTCACCAAACAGGGGGCGGGTGAACACTGAAGCTTTCTTT. Amino acid sequence: CASSPNRGRVNTEAFF.

The chain carries TRBV29-1 and TRBJ2-5; a possible D gene is TRBD1 (6 bases). This CDR3 is built from 13 residues. In germline, CDR1 is SQVTM, CDR2 ANQGSEA. The V end was cut by 0 bases, the J end by 3 bases, with 8 bases between. DNA for the CDR3: TGCAGCGTTGAAGAGGACAGTGAAGAGACCCAGTACTTC. Its protein product is CSVEEDSEETQYF.

The chain carries TRBV5-1 and TRBJ2-1; 12 positions agree with TRBD2. The V gene end was trimmed by 7 bases and the J gene end by 8 bases; junction bases not matched to a gene: 7. Germline V gene lookup returns CDR1 SGHRS and CDR2 YFSETQ. There are 14 residues in the CDR3. In DNA, the CDR3 is TGCGCCAGCCAGAAGGGGACTAGCGGGTATGAGCAGTTCTTC. Translating it yields CASQKGTSGYEQFF.

This chain links TRBV2 with TRBJ2-1; perhaps TRBD2 as D (6 bases). The germline V gene encodes CDR1 SNHLY and CDR2 FYNNEI. V was trimmed by 6 bases and J by 5 bases, leaving 14 bases between them. This CDR3 is built from 14 residues. The CDR3 nucleotides are TGTGCCAGCAGGTTAGGAGGGTTGAACAATGAGCAGTTCTTC. Amino acid sequence: CASRLGGLNNEQFF.

This clone was seen a few times. V is TRBV19 and J is TRBJ1-1; 8 positions agree with TRBD1. Germline trimming cut 3 bases from V and 7 bases from J; bases unmatched to any gene: 16. CDR3 length equals 17 residues. The germline CDR1 and CDR2 sequences are LNHDA and SQIVND (reference sequence). DNA for the CDR3: TGTGCCAGTAGTATCGTTAACAGGGGGTCCTTCTTTGGTGAAGCTTTCTTT. As protein: CASSIVNRGSFFGEAFF.

The rearrangement links TRBV30 to TRBJ2-5; D is uncertain. Trimming removed 0 bases from V and 5 bases from J, with 10 bases in between. CDR3 size: 13 residues. Germline values: CDR1 GTSNPN, CDR2 SVGIG (reference sequence). CDR3 residues: CAWSVRLRETQYF. CDR3 DNA: TGTGCCTGGAGTGTAAGGTTGCGGGAGACCCAGTACTTC. The entire variable domain, with the rest obtained from reference TRBV30 and TRBJ2-5, is as follows: SQTIHQWPATLVQPVGSPLSLECTVEGTSNPNLYWYRQAAGRGLQLLFYSVGIGQISSEVPQNLSASRPQDRQFILSSKKLLLSDSGFYLCAWSVRLRETQYFGPGTRLLVL.

V gene TRBV19 combines with J gene TRBJ1-4; no reliable D call. CDR1 is LNHDA and CDR2 is SQIVND in the germline V gene (reference sequence). The CDR3 is 16 residues long. The V gene lost 4 bases and the J gene lost 5 bases, with 17 bases spanning the gap. The CDR3 DNA reads as TGTGCCAGTAGTAAGATGTTGCGGGCTACAAATGAAAAACTGTTTTTT. Amino acid sequence: CASSKMLRATNEKLFF. Using reference TRBV19 and TRBJ1-4 for the parts outside the CDR3, the full variable domain is DGGITQSPKYLFRKEGQNVTLSCEQNLNHDAMYWYRQDPGQGLRLIYYSQIVNDFQKGDIAEGYSVSREKKESFPLTVTSAQKNPTAFYLCASSKMLRATNEKLFFGSGTQLSVL.

This chain connects TRBV4-1 to TRBJ2-3; 7 bases line up with TRBD1. Germline V gives CDR1 MGHRA, CDR2 YSYEKL. With 9 bases clipped from V and 1 base from J, the junction kept 22 bases outside the gene matches. CDR3 length: 19 amino acids. CDR3 nucleotide sequence: TGCGCCAGACCGACTCCTAGGTTTCCAAACGGACAGGGCACAGATACGCAGTATTTT. Its protein product is CARPTPRFPNGQGTDTQYF.

The chain is built from TRBV6-2 or TRBV6-3 and TRBJ1-5; TRBD1 matches at 9 bases. V was clipped by 8 bases and J by 2 bases; unmatched bases: 19. The CDR3 covers 19 residues. Germline assignment: CDR1 MNHEY and CDR2 SVGEGT. CDR3: CASRQAPYRGHLGNQPQHF. CDR3 nucleotide sequence: TGTGCCAGCCGCCAAGCCCCGTACAGGGGGCACTTAGGCAATCAGCCCCAGCATTTT.

J is TRBJ1-3 and V is TRBV6-5; the match to TRBD1 covers 9 bases. V trimming: 7 bases; J trimming: 4 bases; junction bases outside the gene matches: 2. Germline V gives CDR1 MNHEY, CDR2 SVGAGI. The CDR3 runs 13 residues. The CDR3 protein is CASTGQGGNTIYF. CDR3 bases: TGTGCCAGCACCGGACAGGGGGGAAACACCATATATTTT.

The chain employs TRBV2 and TRBJ1-2, with D hard to call. CDR1 and CDR2 from the germline V gene are SNHLY and FYNNEI. V was clipped by 7 bases and J by 8 bases, with 11 bases between them. The CDR3 runs to 11 residues. The CDR3 sequence: CASIARWGYTF. CDR3 DNA sequence: TGTGCCAGCATAGCGCGCTGGGGCTACACCTTC.

V and J are TRBV29-1 and TRBJ2-3; D gene uncertain. Trimming shortened V by 1 base and J by 0 bases, and 2 bases separated the two germline ends. The CDR3 is 12 residues long. The germline V gene has CDR1 SQVTM and CDR2 ANQGSEA. CDR3 DNA: TGCAGCGTTGAAGCTAGCACAGATACGCAGTATTTT. It specifies CSVEASTDTQYF.

V is TRBV5-4 and J is TRBJ2-1; possible D gene TRBD2, 6 bases. Germline CDR1 reads SGHNT; CDR2 reads YYREEE (reference sequence). The CDR3 is 16 residues long. Trimming took off 0 bases at V and 5 bases at J, with 15 bases between the two ends. The DNA for the CDR3 is TGTGCCAGCAGCTTGGGGCTAGCGAGAGGTAACAATGAGCAGTTCTTC. Translation gives CASSLGLARGNNEQFF.

The chain has TRBV5-6 and TRBJ1-1, with no clear D. Trimming cost V 4 bases and J 3 bases, with 13 bases left between them. The CDR3 sequence is 14 residues long. The germline CDR1 and CDR2 sequences are SGHDT and YYEEEE. Here the CDR3 reads CASSPLGRDTEAFF. The CDR3 nucleotides read TGTGCCAGCAGCCCCCTGGGGAGAGACACTGAAGCTTTCTTT. Complete variable domain (other parts from reference TRBV5-6 and TRBJ1-1): DAGVTQSPTHLIKTRGQQVTLRCSPKSGHDTVSWYQQALGQGPQFIFQYYEEEERQRGNFPDRFSGHQFPNYSSELNVNALLLGDSALYLCASSPLGRDTEAFFGQGTRLTVV.

This chain joins TRBV3-1 (or the pseudogene TRBV3-2) and TRBJ2-6; 12 bases match TRBD2. Germline V gene data show CDR1 as LGHDT and CDR2 as YNNKEL (reference sequence). V shed 4 bases and J 2 bases; nucleotides not matched to a gene: 3. There are 17 residues in the CDR3. As DNA, the CDR3 is TGTGCCAGCAGCCCTAGGACTAGCGGGACTGGGGCCAACGTCCTGACTTTC. Protein: CASSPRTSGTGANVLTF.

This chain links TRBV24-1 with TRBJ2-2; perhaps TRBD1 as D (6 bases). Germline CDR1 reads KGHDR; CDR2 reads SFDVKD. This CDR3 contains 16 residues. Between the trimmed V and J ends, which lost 3 bases and 2 bases, there was a span of 12 bases. The CDR3 sequence is CATSDPTTGNTGELFF. In nucleotides, the CDR3 is TGTGCCACCAGTGATCCCACGACAGGAAACACCGGGGAGCTGTTTTTT.

V and J are TRBV4-3 and TRBJ1-2, with 9 nucleotides matching TRBD1. This CDR3 contains 12 residues. Germline trimming cut 4 bases from V and 7 bases from J; bases unmatched to any gene: 1. Germline V gene sequence: CDR1 LGHNA, CDR2 YSLEER. CDR3 sequence (DNA): TGCGCCAGCAGCCCGACAGGGGGTGGCTACACCTTC. Amino acid sequence: CASSPTGGGYTF.

This chain joins TRBV9 and TRBJ2-1; 8 bases agree with TRBD2. The CDR3 runs to 18 residues. The germline CDR1 and CDR2 sequences are SGDLS and YYNGEE. The V and J ends lost 2 bases and 1 base, in that order; junction bases with no gene match: 11. The CDR3 region has the DNA TGTGCCAGCAGCGTTGCTGGACTAGCAGGGACTTCCTACAATGAGCAGTTCTTC. Translated, it gives CASSVAGLAGTSYNEQFF.

In its sample, this clone was seen a few times. This chain uses TRBV6-1 with TRBJ2-7; 8 bases agree with TRBD2. Germline values: CDR1 MNHNS, CDR2 SASEGT. The CDR3 covers 15 residues. CDR3 coding DNA: TGTGCCAGCAGTGAAGCAGGAGGCGGACTAGCCACTAGATTCGTC. Translation gives CASSEAGGGLATRFV.